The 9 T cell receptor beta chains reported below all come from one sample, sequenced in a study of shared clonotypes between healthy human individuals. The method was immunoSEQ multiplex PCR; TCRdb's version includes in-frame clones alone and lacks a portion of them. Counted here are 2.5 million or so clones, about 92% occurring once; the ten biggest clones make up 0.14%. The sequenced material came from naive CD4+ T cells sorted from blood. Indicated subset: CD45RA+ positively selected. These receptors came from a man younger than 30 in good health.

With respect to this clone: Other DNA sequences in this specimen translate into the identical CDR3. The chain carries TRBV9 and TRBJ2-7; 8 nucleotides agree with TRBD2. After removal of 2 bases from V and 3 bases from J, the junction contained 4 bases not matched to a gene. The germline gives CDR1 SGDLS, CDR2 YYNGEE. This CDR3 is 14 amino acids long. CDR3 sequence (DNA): TGTGCCAGCAGCGTCGGGAGCGGGAGCTACGAGCAGTACTTC. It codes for CASSVGSGSYEQYF.

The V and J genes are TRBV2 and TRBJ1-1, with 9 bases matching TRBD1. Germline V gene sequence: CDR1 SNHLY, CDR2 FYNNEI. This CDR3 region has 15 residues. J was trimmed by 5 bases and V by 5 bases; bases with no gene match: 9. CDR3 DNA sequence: TGTGCCAGCAGTCCCCGGACAGGGGTTAGGACTGAAGCTTTCTTT. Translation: CASSPRTGVRTEAFF.

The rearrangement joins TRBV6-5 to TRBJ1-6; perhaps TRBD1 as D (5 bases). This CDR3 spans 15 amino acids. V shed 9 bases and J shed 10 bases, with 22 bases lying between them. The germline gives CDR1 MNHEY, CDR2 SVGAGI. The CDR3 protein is CASKDMRRLESPLHF. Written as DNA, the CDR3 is TGTGCCAGTAAGGACATGCGCAGATTGGAGTCACCCCTCCACTTT.

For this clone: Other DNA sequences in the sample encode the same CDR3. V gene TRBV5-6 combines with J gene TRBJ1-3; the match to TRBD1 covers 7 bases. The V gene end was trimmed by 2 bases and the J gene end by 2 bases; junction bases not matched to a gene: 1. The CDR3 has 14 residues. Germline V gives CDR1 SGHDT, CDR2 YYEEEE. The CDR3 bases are TGTGCCAGCAGCTTAAGGGGGCCTGGAAACACCATATATTTT. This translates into CASSLRGPGNTIYF.

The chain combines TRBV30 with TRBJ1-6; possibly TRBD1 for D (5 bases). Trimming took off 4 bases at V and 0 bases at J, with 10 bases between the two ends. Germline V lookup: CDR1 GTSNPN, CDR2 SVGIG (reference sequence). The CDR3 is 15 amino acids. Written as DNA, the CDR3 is TGTGCCTGGAAGGAGGGGAGCTCCTATAATTCACCCCTCCACTTT. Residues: CAWKEGSSYNSPLHF.

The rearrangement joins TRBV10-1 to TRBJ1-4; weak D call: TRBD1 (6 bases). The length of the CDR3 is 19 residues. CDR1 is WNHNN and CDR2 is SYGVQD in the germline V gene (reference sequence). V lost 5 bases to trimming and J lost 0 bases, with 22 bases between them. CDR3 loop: CASSTGRDTRNTTNEKLFF. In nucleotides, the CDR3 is TGCGCCAGCAGTACTGGACGGGACACCAGGAATACAACTAATGAAAAACTGTTTTTT.

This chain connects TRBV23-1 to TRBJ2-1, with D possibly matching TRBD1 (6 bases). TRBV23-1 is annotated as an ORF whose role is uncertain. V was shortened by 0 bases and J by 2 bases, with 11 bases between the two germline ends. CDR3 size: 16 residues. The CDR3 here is CASSQSGPGAYNEQFF. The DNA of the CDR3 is TGCGCCAGCAGTCAATCTGGGCCAGGGGCCTACAATGAGCAGTTCTTC.

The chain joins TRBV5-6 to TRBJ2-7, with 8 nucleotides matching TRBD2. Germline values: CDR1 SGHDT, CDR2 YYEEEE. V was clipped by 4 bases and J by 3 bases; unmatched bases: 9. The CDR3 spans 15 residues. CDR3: CASSPLGLAGYEQYF. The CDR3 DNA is TGTGCCAGCAGCCCATTAGGCCTAGCGGGCTACGAGCAGTACTTC.

As DNA, the CDR3 is TGTGCCATCAGTGTCGAGGGAGGGTATAATGAGCAGTTCTTC. Amino acid sequence: CAISVEGGYNEQFF. The chain recombines TRBV10-3 with TRBJ2-1, with 7 bases fitting TRBD2. The CDR3 extends over 14 amino acids. J was trimmed by 7 bases and V by 4 bases; bases with no gene match: 7. CDR1 is ENHRY and CDR2 is SYGVKD in the germline V gene.